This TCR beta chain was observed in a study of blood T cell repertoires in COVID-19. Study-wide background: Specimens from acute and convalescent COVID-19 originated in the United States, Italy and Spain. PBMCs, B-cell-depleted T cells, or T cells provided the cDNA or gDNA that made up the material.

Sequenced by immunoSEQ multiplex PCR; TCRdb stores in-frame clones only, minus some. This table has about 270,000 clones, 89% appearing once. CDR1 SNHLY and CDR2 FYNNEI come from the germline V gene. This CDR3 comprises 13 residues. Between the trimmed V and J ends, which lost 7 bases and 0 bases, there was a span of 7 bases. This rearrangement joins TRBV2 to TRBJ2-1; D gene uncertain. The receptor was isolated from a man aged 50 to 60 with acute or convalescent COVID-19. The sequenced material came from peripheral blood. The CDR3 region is CASMPSSYNEQFF. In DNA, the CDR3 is TGTGCCAGCATGCCTAGCTCCTACAATGAGCAGTTCTTC.